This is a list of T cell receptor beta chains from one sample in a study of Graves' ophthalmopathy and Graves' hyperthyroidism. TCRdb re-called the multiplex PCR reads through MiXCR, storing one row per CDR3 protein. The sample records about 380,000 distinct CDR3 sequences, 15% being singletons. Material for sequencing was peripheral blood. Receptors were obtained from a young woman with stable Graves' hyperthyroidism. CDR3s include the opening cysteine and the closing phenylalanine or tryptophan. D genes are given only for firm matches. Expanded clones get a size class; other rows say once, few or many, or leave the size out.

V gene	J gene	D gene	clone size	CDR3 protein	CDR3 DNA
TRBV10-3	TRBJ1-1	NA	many	CAIRGVGMTEAFF	TGTGCCATCAGGGGTGTTGGGATGACTGAAGCTTTCTTT
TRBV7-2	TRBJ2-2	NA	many	CASSLAVGELFF	TGTGCCAGCAGCTTAGCAGTCGGGGAGCTGTTTTTT
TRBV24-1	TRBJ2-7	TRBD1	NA	CATSDRQGAGYEQYF	TGTGCCACCAGTGATCGACAGGGGGCGGGCTACGAGCAGTACTTC
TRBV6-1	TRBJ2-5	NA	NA	CASRDSPQETQYF	TGTGCCAGCAGGGACAGCCCGCAAGAGACCCAGTACTTC
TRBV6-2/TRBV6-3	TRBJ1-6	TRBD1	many	CASSRQGDSSPLHF	TGTGCCAGCAGCAGACAGGGGGACAGTTCACCCCTCCACTTT
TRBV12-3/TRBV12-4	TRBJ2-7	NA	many	CASSRDYEQYF	TGTGCCAGCAGTCGGGACTACGAGCAGTACTTC
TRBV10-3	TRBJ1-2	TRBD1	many	CAISERGRANYGYTF	TGTGCCATCAGTGAGAGGGGGCGCGCCAACTATGGCTACACCTTC
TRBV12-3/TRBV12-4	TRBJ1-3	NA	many	CASSSTGSAGNTIYF	TGTGCCAGCAGTTCTACAGGGTCGGCTGGAAACACCATATATTTT
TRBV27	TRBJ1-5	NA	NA	CASRPGGGYNQPQHF	TGTGCCAGCAGACCAGGCGGCGGATATAATCAGCCCCAGCATTTT
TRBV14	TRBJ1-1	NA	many	CASSQPGRDGTEAFF	TGTGCCAGCAGCCAACCCGGGAGGGATGGTACTGAAGCTTTCTTT
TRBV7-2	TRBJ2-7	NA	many	CASSYPPLLSYEQYF	TGTGCCAGCAGCTATCCCCCGTTACTCTCCTACGAGCAGTACTTC